Sequencing of this T cell receptor beta chain was carried out in a study of CXCR3-negative and CXCR3-positive naive CD8 T cells. Study results and limitations: The TRB CDR3s that CXCR3-positive naive cells carried were more hydrophobic than those of CXCR3-negative naive cells. Partial loss of CXCR3 expression followed cryopreservation; most assays used fresh PBMCs. Naive cells that were CXCR3-negative or CXCR3-positive used TRBV-TRBJ genes alike, while memory cells diverged.

In regard to this clonotype: The antigen is unknown.

The TRB cDNA libraries were prepared by 5' RACE with UMI labels. TCRdb reworked the 5' RACE reads into one entry per CDR3 protein, no DNA. The sample shows about 90,000 distinct CDR3 sequences, and 0.82% sits with its ten largest clones. Every CD8+ T cell subset underwent triplicate sorting at under 350,000 cells apiece. By phenotype, naive CD8+ T cells were CD45RO-CCR7+CD27+CD95-. What was sequenced was naive CXCR3+ CD8+ T cells from blood. Indicated subset: CD45RO-CCR7+CD27+CD95- naive CD8+ T cells expressing CXCR3 (TNR3+). The receptor was derived from a human donor in good health. Some clones in this sample may be carry-over from other donors' samples.

The CDR3 sequence: CASSTRTGAGYTF. J is TRBJ1-2 and V is TRBV13; as DNA is missing, the TRBD1 call by TCRdb cannot be tested. CDR1 is PRHDT and CDR2 is FYEKMQ in the germline V gene (reference sequence). The CDR3 is 13 residues long. The full variable domain, its missing parts supplied by reference TRBV13 and TRBJ1-2, is AAGVIQSPRHLIKEKRETATLKCYPIPRHDTVYWYQQGPGQDPQFLISFYEKMQSDKGSIPDRFSAQQFSDYHSELNMSSLELGDSALYFCASSTRTGAGYTFGSGTRLTVV.